Each of the 20 T cell receptor beta chains below was sequenced from the same sample in a study of post-analysis software for immune sequencing data. Study-wide results and caveats: Patients used several TRBV segments, including TRBV5-6, TRBV5-1 and TRBV20-1, more often than controls.

The antigens of these receptors remain unknown. Presence of unique molecular identifiers characterized the TCR beta cDNA libraries. A single record per CDR3 protein comes from TCRdb applying MiXCR to the PCR reads. The repertoire holds about 540,000 distinct CDR3 sequences, with less than 40% as singletons. Sequencing was performed on blood. These receptor sequences come from a girl younger than 18 with multiple sclerosis.

This clonotype was detected a few times. V is TRBV6-5 and J is TRBJ2-7; tentative D call: TRBD1 (5 bases). The germline gives CDR1 MNHEY, CDR2 SVGAGI. This CDR3 has 14 amino acids. V was trimmed by 0 bases and J by 5 bases, leaving 11 bases between them. As DNA, the CDR3 is TGTGCCAGCAGTTACTCGAGAGGCAGGGACGAGCAGTACTTC. This sequence encodes CASSYSRGRDEQYF.

The chain links TRBV5-1 to TRBJ2-4; D remains unclear. Judging by the DNA end, TRBJ2-5 fits better; the J call may be wrong. Looked up from germline, CDR1 is SGHRS and CDR2 is YFSETQ. The CDR3 runs to 14 residues. As DNA, the CDR3 is TGCGCCAGCAGCTTAACCGCGAATGCGGAGACCCAGTACTTC. The encoded protein is CASSLTANAETQYF.

The chain combines TRBV20-1 with TRBJ2-5; D is tentatively TRBD1 or TRBD2 (6 bases each). Germline V gene data show CDR1 as DFQATT and CDR2 as SNEGSKA (reference sequence). This CDR3 is 13 amino acids long. The V end lost 1 base, the J end lost 5 bases, and 11 bases lay between the germline ends. DNA of the CDR3: TGCAGTGCTAGAGCTACAGGGAGGGAGACCCAGTACTTC. It translates to CSARATGRETQYF.

The chain employs TRBV6-2 or TRBV6-3 and TRBJ2-5; perhaps TRBD1 as D (5 bases). Trimming stripped 6 bases from V and 2 bases from J, with 13 bases between. The CDR3 loop spans 14 amino acids. Germline CDR1 reads MNHEY; CDR2 reads SVGEGT. CDR3 region: CASSPYRNQETQYF. CDR3 bases: TGTGCCAGCAGCCCTTACAGGAATCAAGAGACCCAGTACTTC.

In this sample, this clonotype turned up a few times. The chain carries TRBV12-3 or TRBV12-4 and TRBJ1-5; TRBD1 matches 7 bases. CDR3 length: 16 residues. Trimming removed 5 bases from V and 3 bases from J; junction bases left unmatched: 10. The DNA of the CDR3 is TGTGCCAGCAGTCCCCCCGTACAGGGGCACAATCAGCCCCAGCATTTT. Translating it yields CASSPPVQGHNQPQHF.

This CDR3 is CSALPRRNEQFF. Here the CDR3 DNA reads TGCAGTGCCCTCCCTAGGCGCAATGAGCAGTTCTTC. The chain recombines TRBV20-1 with TRBJ2-1; D remains unclear. Trimming cost V 6 bases and J 6 bases, with 12 bases left between them. The CDR3 is made up of 12 amino acids. The germline CDR1 and CDR2 sequences are DFQATT and SNEGSKA (reference sequence).

The V gene is TRBV6-5, the J gene TRBJ2-1, with 9 bases matching TRBD2. This CDR3 has 18 residues. V lost 0 bases, J lost 0 bases, and 6 bases stayed unmatched. Germline CDR1 MNHEY, CDR2 SVGAGI. The CDR3 here is CASSYSTPAGGSYNEQFF. The CDR3, as DNA: TGTGCCAGCAGTTACTCGACCCCAGCGGGGGGCTCCTACAATGAGCAGTTCTTC.

This clonotype was counted between two and nine times. The chain uses TRBV20-1 and TRBJ2-6; D gene unclear. The V gene lost 3 bases and the J gene lost 0 bases, with 3 bases spanning the gap. The CDR3 is 13 amino acids. Germline V lookup: CDR1 DFQATT, CDR2 SNEGSKA (reference sequence). CDR3 nucleotides: TGCAGTGCTAGCGTCTCTGGGGCCAACGTCCTGACTTTC. Its protein product is CSASVSGANVLTF.

This clonotype was found a few times. The rearrangement joins TRBV5-6 to TRBJ2-1, with 11 bases fitting TRBD2. The V gene end was trimmed by 3 bases and the J gene end by 3 bases; junction bases not matched to a gene: 8. The CDR3 is made up of 17 amino acids. CDR1 and CDR2 from the germline V gene are SGHDT and YYEEEE. Here the CDR3 DNA reads TGTGCCAGCAGCTCTATTCCTAGCGGGGGGAACTACAATGAGCAGTTCTTC. It is translated as CASSSIPSGGNYNEQFF. The full variable domain, completed using reference TRBV5-6 and TRBJ2-1, is DAGVTQSPTHLIKTRGQQVTLRCSPKSGHDTVSWYQQALGQGPQFIFQYYEEEERQRGNFPDRFSGHQFPNYSSELNVNALLLGDSALYLCASSSIPSGGNYNEQFFGPGTRLTVL.

This clonotype has just a few counts. The V call is TRBV20-1, the J call TRBJ2-5; no definite D call. Germline CDR1 and CDR2: DFQATT and SNEGSKA (reference sequence). V dropped 3 bases and J dropped 7 bases, with 21 bases sitting between them. This CDR3 contains 15 residues. This CDR3 is CSASPIDKTSWTQYF. The CDR3 region has the DNA TGCAGTGCTAGTCCGATCGACAAGACCAGTTGGACCCAGTACTTC.

The V call is TRBV5-1, the J call TRBJ1-5, with TRBD1 matching over 8 bases. Per germline, CDR1 SGHRS and CDR2 YFSETQ. V lost 4 bases to trimming and J lost 4 bases; unmatched junction nucleotides: 4. The CDR3 spans 14 residues. CDR3 amino acids: CASSETGVNQPQHF. The DNA for the CDR3 is TGCGCCAGCAGCGAGACAGGGGTAAATCAGCCCCAGCATTTT.

The chain uses TRBV5-1 and TRBJ1-4, with D maybe TRBD1 (6 bases). The ends were cut back, 5 bases at V and 2 bases at J, with 10 bases in the middle. This CDR3 comprises 14 residues. Per germline, CDR1 SGHRS and CDR2 YFSETQ. The CDR3 sequence: CASSSGGTNEKLFF. CDR3 sequence (DNA): TGCGCCAGCAGTTCGGGGGGCACTAATGAAAAACTGTTTTTT.

With respect to this clonotype: A read error may explain this, as a much larger clone is one base away. The rearrangement joins TRBV2 to TRBJ2-7; the match to TRBD1 covers 7 bases. Per the germline V gene, CDR1 is SNHLY and CDR2 is FYNNEI. The CDR3 sequence is 13 residues long. The CDR3 bases are TGTGCCAGCAGTCCGGGACAGTCCTACAAGCAGTACTTC. Protein sequence: CASSPGQSYKQYF.

The chain is built from TRBV12-3 or TRBV12-4 and TRBJ2-1, with TRBD1 as a possible D gene (6 bases). This CDR3 has 14 amino acids. Between the trimmed V and J ends, which lost 6 bases and 8 bases, there was a span of 17 bases. CDR3 amino acids: CASRYRDTVDEQFF. CDR3 nucleotides: TGTGCCAGCAGATACCGGGACACCGTCGATGAGCAGTTCTTC.

This clonotype was observed a handful of times. The V and J genes are TRBV4-1 and TRBJ2-3, with D hard to call. The CDR3 loop spans 12 amino acids. The ends were cut back, 3 bases at V and 6 bases at J, with 7 bases in the middle. Germline CDR1 and CDR2: MGHRA and YSYEKL. CDR3 DNA: TGCGCCAGCAGCCATTTACTTGATACGCAGTATTTT. It translates to CASSHLLDTQYF.

The chain joins TRBV9 to TRBJ2-5, with TRBD2 matching 7 bases. The CDR3 is 13 residues long. Germline-derived CDR1 and CDR2 are SGDLS and YYNGEE. V shed 1 base, J shed 3 bases, and the junction held 0 bases outside the gene matches. The CDR3 DNA reads TGTGCCAGCAGCGTAACTAGCGAAGAGACCCAGTACTTC. Amino acid sequence: CASSVTSEETQYF.

V and J are TRBV20-1 and TRBJ2-2, with 7 bases matching TRBD1. Per germline, CDR1 DFQATT and CDR2 SNEGSKA (reference sequence). V gave up 3 bases and J gave up 3 bases; unmatched junction bases: 4. The CDR3 is 14 amino acids. The CDR3 loop is CSARKDRHTGELFF. The CDR3 DNA reads as TGCAGTGCTAGGAAGGACAGGCACACCGGGGAGCTGTTTTTT.

CDR3 loop: CANKTRFSYEQYF. The CDR3 DNA reads as TGCGCCAACAAGACGAGATTCTCTTACGAGCAGTACTTC. This chain uses TRBV5-1 with TRBJ2-7; D is uncertain. Trimming took 9 bases from V and 4 from J, leaving 17 bases between them. This CDR3 region has 13 residues. Germline values: CDR1 SGHRS, CDR2 YFSETQ.

Regarding this clonotype: A junction boundary mismatches the germline segment, possibly from a read error. The gene calls are TRBV20-1 and TRBJ1-5, with D unresolved. CDR3 length equals 14 residues. CDR1 is DFQATT and CDR2 is SNEGSKA in the germline V gene (reference sequence). The DNA for the CDR3 is TGCAATGCTAGCCTAAACAGAGGCAATCAGCCCCAGCATTTT. Its translation is CNASLNRGNQPQHF.

This rearrangement joins TRBV20-1 to TRBJ1-1, with no clear D. The germline V gene encodes CDR1 DFQATT and CDR2 SNEGSKA (reference sequence). Between the trimmed V and J ends, which lost 0 bases and 3 bases, there was a span of 11 bases. The CDR3 spans 14 residues. CDR3 amino acids: CSAREAGRDTEAFF. CDR3 nucleotide sequence: TGCAGTGCTAGAGAGGCCGGGCGTGACACTGAAGCTTTCTTT.